This T cell receptor (beta chain) was sequenced during a study of PD-L1 blockade in urothelial cancer. Background on the study: Researchers looked at the blood 3 weeks (second dose) and 6 weeks after treatment began. Among blood samples, the median T cell count was around 150,000.

Every PCR got spiked synthetic TCR analog templates. Only in-frame clones appear in the TCRdb table, and some are missing; sequencing was by immunoSEQ multiplex PCR. This table holds 100,000 to 150,000 clones, 70% to 85% found once. Trimming stripped 0 bases from V and 2 bases from J, with 11 bases between. In germline, CDR1 is MGHRA, CDR2 YSYEKL. The CDR3 is made up of 15 amino acids. Indicated time point: pretreatment peripheral blood. Locally advanced or metastatic urothelial carcinoma was present in patients. This sequence joins TRBV4-1 and TRBJ2-7; D might be TRBD1 (6 bases). The sample in question was PBMCs, obtained around atezolizumab (anti-PD-L1) treatment. This sequence originates from a man between 50 and 59 years old with urothelial cancer. This CDR3 reads CASSQDQGLTYEQYF. In DNA form, the CDR3 reads TGCGCCAGCAGCCAAGATCAGGGGCTTACCTACGAGCAGTACTTC.